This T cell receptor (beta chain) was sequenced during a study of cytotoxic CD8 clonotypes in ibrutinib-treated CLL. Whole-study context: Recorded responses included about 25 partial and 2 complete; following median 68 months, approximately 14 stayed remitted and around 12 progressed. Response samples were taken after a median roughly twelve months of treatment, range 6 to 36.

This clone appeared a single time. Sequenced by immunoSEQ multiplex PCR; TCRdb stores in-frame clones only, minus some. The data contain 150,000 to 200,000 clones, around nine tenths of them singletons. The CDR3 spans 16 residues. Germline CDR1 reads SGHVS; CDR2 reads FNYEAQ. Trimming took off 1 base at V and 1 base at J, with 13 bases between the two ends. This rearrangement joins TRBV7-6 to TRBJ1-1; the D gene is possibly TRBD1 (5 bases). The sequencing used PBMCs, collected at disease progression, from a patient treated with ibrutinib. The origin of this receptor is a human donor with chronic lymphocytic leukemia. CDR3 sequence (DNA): TGTGCCAGCAGCTTAGTAGGAGGGCAGGGGAACACTGAAGCTTTCTTT. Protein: CASSLVGGQGNTEAFF.